This T cell receptor beta chain is from a study of shared clonotypes between healthy human individuals (dated by TCRdb to 2018 to 2020). For context, the study as a whole: A few men and a couple of women, aged 18 to 49 years, made up the cohort. For each donor, CD4 naive and CD4 memory were each run on three plates, CD8 naive on two plates, and CD8 memory on one plate. Libraries were prepared and TCR repertoires were sequenced by different laboratories using diverse techniques, in order to increase sequencing depth and limit assay-specific biases. To estimate repertoire size and how much clonotypes are shared between individuals, the study performed deep sequencing of blood TCR repertoires from 4 to 6 healthy adults. Per donor, leukapheresis produced somewhere between about 0.94 and 9 billion PBMCs.

Summary of the overall study and its limitations: Sampling was restricted to blood, and TCR repertoires in tissue are likely to differ from TCR repertoires in blood. Across a handful of donors, approximately 5% of naive CD4, roughly 3.8% of naive CD8, around 2.1% of memory CD4, and 0.4% to 0.45% of memory CD8 clonotypes were shared. Higher generation probabilities were observed for clonotypes shared by all four sorted-subset donors than for non-shared clonotypes. The genetic and exposure-history diversity represented was limited by the small number of donors. Larger estimated clonotype richness was generally found for naive subsets than for memory subsets. Pairwise subsampling indicated that sequencing depth was expected to affect the degree of clonotype sharing among donors. Incomplete sequencing was indicated by rarefaction of sorted-subset datasets, despite the large sequencing depth.

Using the deep immunoSEQ assay, TCR CDR3 regions were amplified from genomic DNA by multiplex PCR. Extracted genomic DNA from each cell subset was distributed evenly across all wells of several immunoSEQ 96-well plates, and each plate was treated as a replicate. For sorted subsets, each replicate PCR was loaded with around 200 ng genomic DNA, equivalent to about 30,000 T cell genomes. Purified libraries were measured with a Qubit 3.0 fluorometer, size-checked on a Bioanalyzer 2100, and measured again with the KAPA Library Quantification kit. Each immunoSEQ 96-well plate was sequenced on its own single-read 150-cycle Illumina NextSeq 550 flow cell. Per the source publication's procedure: Because the immunoSEQ output included only junctional sequences and no quality scores, the filtering could not be the same as the filtering used for full-length reads. To assign V/J genes and CDR3, sequences were annotated against IMGT germline references using PyIR, a Python wrapper for IgBLAST v1.9. Reads were filtered out if the reads had weak V/J assignments (E-value above 1e-6), no CDR3, stop codons, out-of-frame junctions, or ambiguous translated residues. V3J clonotypes were defined as sequences sharing the same inferred V gene, J gene, and CDR3 amino acid sequence. To compute the percentage overlap between repertoires, the number of shared unique clonotypes was divided by the size of the smaller repertoire. RTK rarefaction, the Chao1 estimator, and Recon v2.1 estimates of unobserved clonotypes were used to assess repertoire richness. Generation probabilities were computed with OLGA for all TCRbeta clonotypes obtained by the gDNA method from several donors. The source is immuneACCESS, and TCRdb retained only in-frame sequences with V and J called. Part of the clones is not carried over; for the studies checked, unresolved V genes explain less than half of this, and the remainder is unexplained. V, J and clone size derive from that table, while D and trimming were established from the DNA sequence. The sample table records about 1.5 million clones; 95% to 99% of these occur just once. The top ten hold roughly 0.4% of the sample.

In regard to this clone: Its antigen is unknown. Base qualities are not recorded, but no much larger clone differs from it by a single base. The same CDR3 is also encoded by other DNA sequences in this sample.

Healthy HIV-negative adults with no recently reported acute infections or vaccinations were included as donors. Only Caucasian adults living in Nashville, Tennessee, USA were represented among the donors. CD4+ T cells were enriched by magnetic negative selection, after which naive cells were positively selected on CD45RA and the negative fraction was taken as the memory subset. Blood was obtained by leukapheresis, after which PBMCs were separated by Ficoll-Histopaque density gradient centrifugation and cryopreserved in liquid nitrogen vapor phase. Analytical flow cytometry was used to check the purity and quantity of each magnetically sorted T cell population. Genomic DNA was isolated from each sorted fraction and quantified by UV absorbance on a Nanodrop 2000c. This receptor was taken from a man in his thirties or forties in good health. Sequenced input: naive CD4+ T cells sorted from blood. The cell subset or site label corresponds to: CD45RA+ positively selected.

The sequenced DNA is TGCGCCAGCAGCTTACGGGACTCCTACAATGAGCAGTTCTTC. Translated, this is CASSLRDSYNEQFF. The V gene is TRBV5-1 and the J gene is TRBJ2-1; a weak D assignment points to TRBD2 (5 bases agree). Trimming takes 2 bases from V and 0 bases from J, and the germline ends sit 6 bases apart. CDR1 and CDR2 (SGHRS, YFSETQ) derive from the germline V gene. The CDR3 has 14 amino acids, counting the end cysteine and phenylalanine. The retained sequence is limited to the CDR3, 42 bases, with the frame set at the first base.